This T cell receptor (beta chain) was captured by sequencing in a study of cytotoxic CD8 clonotypes in ibrutinib-treated CLL. Study-level results: Sustained-remission patients were sampled at one set of times and progressing patients at different ones.

For this clone: The target antigen is unknown.

The V and J ends lost 4 bases and 7 bases respectively, with 15 bases between them. Germline V lookup: CDR1 SGHRS, CDR2 YFSETQ. The CDR3 consists of 14 residues. Sequencing was performed with immunoSEQ multiplex PCR; in TCRdb, only in-frame clones are kept and a portion is missing. Seen here are some 290,000 clones, roughly 80% observed once, and the top ten hold over 6.5%. The V gene is TRBV5-1, the J gene TRBJ2-1; D is unresolved. The sequence was collected from a human donor with chronic lymphocytic leukemia. The sample was PBMCs, taken before ibrutinib treatment. The CDR3 nucleotides are TGCGCCAGCAGCCTACACGGGCCTCAAAATGAGCAGTTCTTC. It translates to CASSLHGPQNEQFF.